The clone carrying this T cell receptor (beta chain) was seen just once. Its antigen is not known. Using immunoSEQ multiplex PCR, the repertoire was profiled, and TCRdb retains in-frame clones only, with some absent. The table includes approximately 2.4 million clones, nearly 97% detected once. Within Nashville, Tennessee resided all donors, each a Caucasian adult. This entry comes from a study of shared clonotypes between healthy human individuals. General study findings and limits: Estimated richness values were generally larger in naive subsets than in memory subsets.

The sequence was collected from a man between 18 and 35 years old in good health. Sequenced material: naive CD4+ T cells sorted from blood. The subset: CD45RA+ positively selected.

CDR3 in amino acids: CAISEGGPAIEKLFF. CDR3 coding DNA: TGTGCCATCAGTGAGGGAGGACCTGCGATAGAAAAACTGTTTTTT. This chain connects TRBV10-3 to TRBJ1-4; D remains unclear. The CDR3 runs to 15 residues. V lost 2 bases, J lost 8 bases, and 15 bases lay in between. Germline V lookup: CDR1 ENHRY, CDR2 SYGVKD.